This T cell receptor (beta chain) derives from a study of identical twins. Study-wide results and caveats: The study based its conclusions on cross-sectional statistical analysis and did not follow the same donors. There is a chance that invariant MAIT and iNKT cells partially muddied zero-insertion analyses.

Germline CDR1 reads LNHDA; CDR2 reads SQIVND (reference sequence). V shed 7 bases and J shed 0 bases, with 11 bases lying between them. The CDR3 runs to 14 residues. This clonotype was observed a few times. Its specificity is not known. With template switching, a universal primer site was added, and the cDNA carried unique molecular identifiers. TCRdb fed the 5' RACE reads into MiXCR, producing one record per CDR3 protein. The data show roughly 250,000 distinct CDR3 sequences, 11% to 15% seen once. Everyone who gave samples was a healthy Caucasian. The TCR was taken from a woman aged 18-30 years in good health. Sequenced sample: memory (CD45RO+) T cells sorted from blood. This chain links TRBV19 with TRBJ2-3; unclear D gene. The CDR3 DNA reads as TGTGCCAGTAAGGCGTACCCTAGCACAGATACGCAGTATTTT. The encoded protein is CASKAYPSTDTQYF.